These 20 T cell receptor beta chains came from one sample sequenced in a study of T cell changes during pregnancy in multiple sclerosis. The method was immunoSEQ multiplex PCR; TCRdb's version includes in-frame clones alone and lacks a portion of them. Among under 40,000 clones listed, over 90% were seen once. Here the sequenced sample was CD4+ T cells from peripheral blood mononuclear cells, taken in the second trimester of pregnancy. The receptors stem from a female donor with multiple sclerosis, enrolled in a pregnancy study.

The V call is TRBV6-5, the J call TRBJ2-7; D remains ambiguous. The CDR3 loop spans 14 amino acids. CDR1 is MNHEY and CDR2 is SVGAGI in the germline V gene. V shed 3 bases and J shed 3 bases, with 12 bases lying between them. This CDR3 reads CASSYGAPSYEQYF. The CDR3 bases are TGTGCCAGCAGTTATGGTGCTCCTAGCTACGAGCAGTACTTC.

The chain has TRBV9 and TRBJ2-1, with D hard to call. V was clipped by 1 base and J by 10 bases, with 21 bases between them. The CDR3 loop spans 16 amino acids. The germline gives CDR1 SGDLS, CDR2 YYNGEE. The CDR3 region is CASSVNGGSAPMEQFF. The CDR3 bases are TGTGCCAGCAGCGTAAACGGCGGTAGTGCCCCTATGGAGCAGTTCTTC.

The chain links TRBV5-1 to TRBJ1-2; 7 nucleotides agree with TRBD1. V lost 4 bases to trimming and J lost 7 bases; unmatched junction nucleotides: 7. Germline CDR1 and CDR2: SGHRS and YFSETQ. The CDR3 runs 13 residues. In DNA, the CDR3 is TGCGCCAGCAGCGGGGACAGTATATCTGGCTACACCTTC. Translated: CASSGDSISGYTF. The full variable domain, with the rest looked up from reference TRBV5-1 and TRBJ1-2, is KAGVTQTPRYLIKTRGQQVTLSCSPISGHRSVSWYQQTPGQGLQFLFEYFSETQRNKGNFPGRFSGRQFSNSRSEMNVSTLELGDSALYLCASSGDSISGYTFGSGTRLTVV.

The chain combines TRBV7-3 with TRBJ2-2, with D uncertain. The CDR3 spans 13 residues. In germline, CDR1 is SGHTA, CDR2 FQGTGA. The V end was cut by 5 bases, the J end by 0 bases, with 4 bases between. The CDR3 coding sequence is TGTGCCAGCAGCCGTACGAACACCGGGGAGCTGTTTTTT. Translated, it gives CASSRTNTGELFF.

The chain joins TRBV7-2 to TRBJ1-1, with D uncertain. CDR1 and CDR2 (germline): SGHTA, FQGNSA. Trimming took 1 base from V and 4 from J, leaving 10 bases between them. The CDR3 is 14 amino acids. The CDR3 bases are TGTGCCAGCAGCTTAGGTGGCGGAGTCACTGAAGCTTTCTTT. As protein: CASSLGGGVTEAFF.

By its share, this clone is medium-sized. The rearrangement links TRBV27 to TRBJ1-1, with D possibly TRBD1 on 5 matching bases. Germline loops: CDR1 MNHEY, CDR2 SMNVEV (reference sequence). The CDR3 runs to 15 residues. Trimming cost V 7 bases and J 1 base, with 16 bases left between them. The CDR3 loop is CASTRGGTANTEAFF. In DNA form, the CDR3 reads TGTGCCAGCACCCGGGGGGGTACGGCGAACACTGAAGCTTTCTTT.

In the case of this clone: Germline and junction disagree at one end, which may indicate a read error. The CDR3 here is CASSHRTAWDEWNTQAFF. CDR3 bases: TGTGCCAGCAGCCATCGGACAGCCTGGGATGAATGGAACACTCAAGCTTTCTTT. The J gene is TRBJ1-1, the V gene TRBV11-1; TRBD1 is a possible D gene (6 bases). The length of the CDR3 is 18 residues. Germline lookup yields CDR1 SGHAT and CDR2 FQDESV (reference sequence).

As regards this clone: The sample has other DNA sequences that encode this CDR3 too. The V and J genes are TRBV7-8 and TRBJ1-3; 7 bases map to TRBD1. The CDR3 sequence is 14 residues long. Germline lookup yields CDR1 SGHVS and CDR2 FQNEAQ. With V trimmed by 5 bases and J by 2 bases, 3 bases remained unmatched. This CDR3 is CASSPQGAGNTIYF. In DNA, the CDR3 is TGTGCCAGCAGCCCCCAGGGGGCTGGAAACACCATATATTTT.

This chain joins TRBV29-1 and TRBJ1-5, with 9 bases fitting TRBD1. With V trimmed by 5 bases and J by 6 bases, 5 bases remained unmatched. Germline CDR1 SQVTM, CDR2 ANQGSEA. The CDR3 is 13 residues long. The CDR3 protein is CSVTQGARQPQHF. Written as DNA, the CDR3 is TGCAGCGTTACACAGGGGGCGCGTCAGCCCCAGCATTTT.

The V gene is TRBV4-2, the J gene TRBJ1-1; 10 nucleotides align to TRBD1. This CDR3 is built from 18 residues. Trimming cost V 1 base and J 4 bases; bases outside gene matches: 12. Germline CDR1 and CDR2: LGHNA and YNFKEQ. The CDR3 sequence: CASSQGSLDRGAGTEAFF. The CDR3 DNA reads TGTGCCAGCAGCCAAGGCAGTTTGGACAGGGGGGCAGGCACTGAAGCTTTCTTT.

The chain is built from TRBV14 and TRBJ2-7; D unclear. Trimming left V 5 bases short and J 4 bases short, with 6 bases between. Germline V CDR1 and CDR2: SGHDN, FVKESK. This CDR3 spans 11 amino acids. CDR3 in DNA: TGTGCCAGCAGCTCGCGATACGAGCAGTACTTC. Protein product: CASSSRYEQYF.

The chain is built from TRBV5-1 and TRBJ2-2, with 13 bases fitting TRBD2. V dropped 4 bases and J dropped 5; count of bases not matched to a gene: 11. CDR3 length: 18 residues. The germline CDR1 and CDR2 sequences are SGHRS and YFSETQ. Written as DNA, the CDR3 is TGCGCCAGCAGCCCAACGGGACTAGCGGGATTTGATACCGGGGAGCTGTTTTTT. Its translation is CASSPTGLAGFDTGELFF. Full variable domain (remainder filled in from reference TRBV5-1 and TRBJ2-2): KAGVTQTPRYLIKTRGQQVTLSCSPISGHRSVSWYQQTPGQGLQFLFEYFSETQRNKGNFPGRFSGRQFSNSRSEMNVSTLELGDSALYLCASSPTGLAGFDTGELFFGEGSRLTVL.

This chain joins TRBV30 and TRBJ2-3; tentative D call: TRBD2 (5 bases). There are 17 residues in the CDR3. V was trimmed by 0 bases and J by 5 bases, leaving 21 bases between them. CDR1 and CDR2 (germline): GTSNPN, SVGIG (reference sequence). CDR3 sequence (DNA): TGTGCCTGGAGTGTAGTACTCCAAACGGACTGGGGAGATACGCAGTATTTT. This translates into CAWSVVLQTDWGDTQYF.

The chain combines TRBV18 with TRBJ2-7; no firm D call. The germline V gene encodes CDR1 KGHSH and CDR2 LQKENI. V lost 5 bases and J 6 bases, leaving 8 bases between the germline ends. The CDR3 is 11 amino acids. The CDR3 DNA is TGTGCCAGCTCAGCGGCGCGCGAGCAGTACTTC. Its translation is CASSAAREQYF.

The chain joins TRBV30 to TRBJ2-1; tentatively, D is TRBD2 (5 bases). The V and J ends lost 2 bases and 7 bases respectively, with 12 bases between them. Germline V gives CDR1 GTSNPN, CDR2 SVGIG (reference sequence). The CDR3 has 13 residues. CDR3 amino acids: CAWSSGGSNEQFF. The CDR3 nucleotides are TGTGCCTGGAGTTCGGGCGGGTCAAATGAGCAGTTCTTC.

V is TRBV27 and J is TRBJ2-2, with D perhaps TRBD2 (6 bases). The CDR3 spans 16 residues. V was clipped by 5 bases and J by 6 bases, with 19 bases between them. The germline CDR1 and CDR2 sequences are MNHEY and SMNVEV (reference sequence). CDR3 coding DNA: TGTGCCAGCAGTGGAGGGAGCGTTAGTCTGGCCGGGGAGCTGTTTTTT. Translation: CASSGGSVSLAGELFF.

This rearrangement joins TRBV27 to TRBJ1-1; 7 bases match TRBD1. The CDR3 is made up of 13 amino acids. Losses at the gene ends were 6 bases for V and 12 bases for J; bases not matched to a gene: 13. CDR1 MNHEY and CDR2 SMNVEV come from the germline V gene (reference sequence). CDR3 bases: TGTGCCAGCAGGAACTTAGACAGGGAGTTAACTTTCTTT. Translating gives CASRNLDRELTFF.

The J gene is TRBJ2-7, the V gene TRBV9, with 8 bases identical to TRBD2. Trimming took 0 bases from V and 3 from J; bases not matched to a gene: 5. The CDR3 consists of 15 residues. The germline CDR1 and CDR2 sequences are SGDLS and YYNGEE. DNA of the CDR3: TGTGCCAGCAGCGTAGAAGCGGGGGAAATCTACGAGCAGTACTTC. It is translated as CASSVEAGEIYEQYF.

The CDR3 region is CASKEEVNQPQHF. The CDR3 nucleotides are TGTGCCAGCAAGGAAGAGGTCAATCAGCCCCAGCATTTT. The V gene is TRBV6-1, the J gene TRBJ1-5; D unresolved. The CDR3 extends over 13 amino acids. Germline V gene data show CDR1 as MNHNS and CDR2 as SASEGT. V lost 7 bases and J lost 3, with 10 bases in between.

This sequence joins TRBV5-1 and TRBJ2-7; a possible D gene is TRBD2 (5 bases). The CDR3 extends over 15 amino acids. The germline gives CDR1 SGHRS, CDR2 YFSETQ. V was shortened by 0 bases and J by 3 bases, with 13 bases between the two germline ends. The CDR3 loop reads CASSLANSEDYEQYF. The CDR3, as DNA: TGCGCCAGCAGCTTGGCCAATAGCGAGGACTACGAGCAGTACTTC.